Shown below are 16 T cell receptor beta chains from a single sample sequenced in a study of long-term antiretroviral therapy in people with HIV. Samples were assayed with immunoSEQ v3.0 at survey level. Only in-frame clones appear in the TCRdb table, and some are missing; sequencing was by immunoSEQ multiplex PCR. The table includes about 20,000 clones, around 84% detected once. Material: unsorted PBMCs, obtained 1.3 years after starting antiretroviral therapy. These receptors were obtained from a man aged 60-69 years with HIV.

The chain uses TRBV9 and TRBJ2-3, with TRBD2 matching 12 bases. The germline gives CDR1 SGDLS, CDR2 YYNGEE. The CDR3 length is 16 residues. With 4 bases clipped from V and 2 bases from J, the junction kept 5 bases outside the gene matches. CDR3 sequence reads: CASSYGLAGPTDTQYF. CDR3 DNA: TGTGCCAGCAGCTACGGACTAGCGGGGCCCACAGATACGCAGTATTTT.

This sequence joins TRBV6-5 and TRBJ2-7, with a possible D match to TRBD1 (5 bases). Germline CDR1 is MNHEY and CDR2 is SVGAGI. The CDR3 loop spans 14 amino acids. V lost 5 bases and J lost 4, with 15 bases in between. CDR3 in amino acids: CASSARQTNYEQYF. CDR3 DNA: TGTGCCAGCAGTGCGAGACAGACCAATTACGAGCAGTACTTC.

The chain recombines TRBV7-2 with TRBJ2-7; D call uncertain. This CDR3 contains 11 residues. The V end was cut by 3 bases, the J end by 4 bases, with 4 bases between. Per germline, CDR1 SGHTA and CDR2 FQGNSA. As DNA, the CDR3 is TGTGCCAGCAGCTTGGTTTACGAGCAGTACTTC. It is translated as CASSLVYEQYF.

V usage is TRBV6-5 and J usage is TRBJ2-1; 7 bases match TRBD1. This CDR3 comprises 13 residues. The V and J ends lost 6 bases and 7 bases, in that order; junction bases with no gene match: 6. Germline V gives CDR1 MNHEY, CDR2 SVGAGI. CDR3 protein: CASRRDSWNEQFF. DNA of the CDR3: TGTGCCAGCAGACGGGACAGTTGGAATGAGCAGTTCTTC.

The chain has TRBV6-5 and TRBJ2-7, with D possibly TRBD1 on 6 matching bases. V dropped 5 bases and J dropped 6 bases, with 14 bases sitting between them. The germline V gene has CDR1 MNHEY and CDR2 SVGAGI. The CDR3 is 13 residues long. This CDR3 is CASSPPGHPEQYF. The CDR3 DNA reads as TGTGCCAGCAGTCCCCCGGGACACCCCGAGCAGTACTTC.

The rearrangement joins TRBV29-1 to TRBJ2-3; 7 positions match TRBD2. Germline V lookup: CDR1 SQVTM, CDR2 ANQGSEA. V lost 0 bases, J lost 3 bases, and 9 bases stayed unmatched. CDR3 length equals 16 residues. The CDR3 here is CSVEDRKRGPTDTQYF. The CDR3 DNA reads as TGCAGCGTTGAAGATCGGAAGCGGGGCCCTACAGATACGCAGTATTTT.

The rearrangement uses TRBV4-1 and TRBJ2-3, with 9 bases that match TRBD2. J was trimmed by 4 bases and V by 0 bases; bases with no gene match: 5. Germline V gene sequence: CDR1 MGHRA, CDR2 YSYEKL. This CDR3 spans 16 amino acids. The DNA of the CDR3 is TGCGCCAGCAGCCAAGAGGGACTAGCAGGTGCAGATACGCAGTATTTT. Translation gives CASSQEGLAGADTQYF.

The CDR3 spells CASSLRLAGVGETQYF. DNA of the CDR3: TGCGCCAGCAGCTTGAGGCTAGCGGGGGTCGGGGAGACCCAGTACTTC. The chain has TRBV5-1 and TRBJ2-5; 10 bases map to TRBD2. Germline V gene sequence: CDR1 SGHRS, CDR2 YFSETQ. The CDR3 has 16 residues. The ends lost 1 base at V and 5 bases at J; junction bases unmatched: 8. The full variable domain, completed using reference TRBV5-1 and TRBJ2-5, is KAGVTQTPRYLIKTRGQQVTLSCSPISGHRSVSWYQQTPGQGLQFLFEYFSETQRNKGNFPGRFSGRQFSNSRSEMNVSTLELGDSALYLCASSLRLAGVGETQYFGPGTRLLVL.

The chain has TRBV18 and TRBJ2-7; no reliable D call. V lost 3 bases and J 0 bases, leaving 12 bases between the germline ends. The CDR3 is made up of 15 amino acids. Per germline, CDR1 KGHSH and CDR2 LQKENI. Here the CDR3 DNA reads TGTGCCAGCTCACCGCAAGGTCCCAGCTCCTACGAGCAGTACTTC. Its protein product is CASSPQGPSSYEQYF.

The chain recombines TRBV18 with TRBJ2-7, with 8 bases that match TRBD1. CDR1 is KGHSH, CDR2 LQKENI, per germline. CDR3 length: 13 amino acids. Trimming removed 5 bases from V and 5 bases from J; junction bases left unmatched: 5. This CDR3 is CASSTTGDNEQYF. CDR3 in DNA: TGTGCCAGCTCAACGACAGGGGACAACGAGCAGTACTTC.

The V and J genes are TRBV12-5 and TRBJ2-5; no reliable D call. This CDR3 is 13 amino acids long. Germline loops: CDR1 LGHNT, CDR2 FRNRAP. V gave up 3 bases and J gave up 4 bases, with 9 bases separating them. In nucleotides, the CDR3 is TGTGCTAGTGGTTTCGCCCCCAGAGAGACCCAGTACTTC. Its translation is CASGFAPRETQYF.

The chain joins TRBV10-3 to TRBJ2-3; no reliable D call. V was cut by 10 bases and J by 2 bases, with 19 bases left in between. Germline V CDR1 and CDR2: ENHRY, SYGVKD. This CDR3 is 15 amino acids long. The chain's CDR3 is CATRKFGFDTDTQYF. In nucleotides, the CDR3 is TGTGCCACCCGTAAATTCGGCTTTGACACAGATACGCAGTATTTT.

This clone was counted once. The gene calls are TRBV6-6 and TRBJ1-4; no firm D call. There are 12 residues in the CDR3. With 6 bases removed from V and 8 bases from J, the gap between germline ends came to 10 bases. The germline CDR1 and CDR2 sequences are MNHNY and SVGAGI (reference sequence). CDR3 in DNA: TGTGCCAGCAGCCCCGGACCCGAAAAACTGTTTTTT. The encoded protein is CASSPGPEKLFF.

This sequence joins TRBV14 and TRBJ1-1; a possible D gene is TRBD1 (5 bases). Trimming took off 4 bases at V and 5 bases at J, with 14 bases between the two ends. Germline values: CDR1 SGHDN, CDR2 FVKESK. The CDR3 contains 14 residues. The CDR3 bases are TGTGCCAGCAGCCCCGGGCCCAGGGCGACTGAAGCTTTCTTT. It translates to CASSPGPRATEAFF.

This clone has just one count. The DNA for the CDR3 is TGTGCCAGCAGCTTATTGTGGACCCAGTACTTC. This translates into CASSLLWTQYF. This chain links TRBV7-9 with TRBJ2-5; D not certain. V was clipped by 2 bases and J by 7 bases, with 5 bases between them. The CDR3 runs to 11 residues. Germline V gene sequence: CDR1 SEHNR, CDR2 FQNEAQ (reference sequence).

The chain joins TRBV28 to TRBJ1-4, with D possibly TRBD1 on 5 matching bases. With 6 bases removed from V and 7 bases from J, the gap between germline ends came to 21 bases. The CDR3 is 16 residues long. Per the germline V gene, CDR1 is MDHEN and CDR2 is SYDVKM. In DNA, the CDR3 is TGTGCCAGCAGCTTAGGGTTGGGGGACCGGGGTGAAAAACTGTTTTTT. It yields the protein CASSLGLGDRGEKLFF.